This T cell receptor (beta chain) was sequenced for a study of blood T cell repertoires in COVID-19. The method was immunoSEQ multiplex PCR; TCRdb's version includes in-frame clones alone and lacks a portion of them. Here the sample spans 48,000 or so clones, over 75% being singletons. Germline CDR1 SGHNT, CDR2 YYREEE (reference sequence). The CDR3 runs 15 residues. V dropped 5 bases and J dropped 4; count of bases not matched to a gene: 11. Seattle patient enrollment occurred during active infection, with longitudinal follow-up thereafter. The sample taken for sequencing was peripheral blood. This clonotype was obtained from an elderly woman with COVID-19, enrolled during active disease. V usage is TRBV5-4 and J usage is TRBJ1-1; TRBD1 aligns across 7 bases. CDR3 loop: CASSSPQGSVTEAFF. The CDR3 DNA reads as TGTGCCAGCAGTTCTCCACAGGGGTCGGTCACTGAAGCTTTCTTT.